Listed below are T cell receptor beta chains from one sample, sequenced in a study of CD8+CD57+ T cells in acquired aplastic anemia. TCRdb recomputed calls from the reads with MiXCR, one row per CDR3 protein. The sample carries about 180,000 distinct CDR3 sequences, about 50% recorded once. What was sequenced was sorted CD4+, CD8+, or CD8+CD57+ T cells (not recorded which) from PBMCs. The receptor source for this set is a human donor with aplastic anemia. CDR3s leave out the opening cysteine and the closing phenylalanine or tryptophan.

TRBJ2-3,TRBV24-1,ATSTPAGSTDTQY
TRBJ1-4,TRBV15,ATSRDQGEKLF
TRBJ1-6,TRBV19,AKKQGAASPLH
TRBJ2-1,TRBV29-1,SVDRNNEQF
TRBJ2-7,TRBV2,ASTAATSYEQY
TRBJ1-2,TRBV3-1,ASSRGNYGYT
TRBJ2-7,TRBV7-8,ASSFSEYYEQY
TRBJ2-7,TRBV20-1,SARDGTRYEQY
TRBJ2-1,TRBV24-1,ATSDSYGSYNEQF
TRBJ2-2,TRBV19,ASSMGQVDTGELF
TRBJ2-7,TRBV11-1,ASSPPSAGTYEQY
TRBJ2-7,TRBV10-1,ASGADSVQDEQY
TRBJ1-2,TRBV29-1,SDRGDDGSTYT
TRBJ1-2,TRBV29-1,SVVGRGSPNYGYT
TRBJ2-5,TRBV29-1,SVRPAQETQY
TRBJ2-7,TRBV2,ASRPGRHSYEQY
TRBJ2-1,TRBV20-1,SARDFRNSMEQF
TRBJ1-6,TRBV2,ASSEAGDLNSPLH
TRBJ2-1,TRBV20-1,SVPQDWPYNERF
TRBJ2-3,TRBV5-1,ASSEAIAVGGTDTQY
TRBJ1-6,TRBV11-1,ASSGTATGYNSPLH
TRBJ2-1,TRBV29-1,SVGGRELDNEQF
TRBJ1-5,TRBV12-5,ASVWASQPQH
TRBJ2-2,TRBV29-1,SVDRGNTGELF
TRBJ1-6,TRBV3-1,ASSRRDWVSPLH
TRBJ2-7,TRBV5-8,ASSLVGQRNYEQY
TRBJ1-5,TRBV24-1,ATSDPGQGAETQH
TRBJ1-4,TRBV15,ATSSGTGPTNEKLF
TRBJ2-7,TRBV20-1,SAKDRGAWYEQY
TRBJ2-2,TRBV6-1,ASSPDGGVGELF
TRBJ1-2,TRBV20-1,SVQDDYGYT
TRBJ1-1,TRBV10-3,AIRSGQALNTEAF
TRBJ1-6,TRBV24-1,ATSDLSGTEEWSPLH
TRBJ1-4,TRBV20-1,SARDYGRQASNEKLF
TRBJ2-2,TRBV6-1,ASQTGISTNTGELF
TRBJ2-3,TRBV15,ASSSRQGADTQY
TRBJ2-3,TRBV7-7,ASSTEGGTQY
TRBJ1-1,TRBV5-6,ASSLEGVNTEAF
TRBJ2-7,TRBV4-1,ASSQFSGVISSYEQY
TRBJ1-4,TRBV4-1,ASSQDRYSEKLF
TRBJ2-1,TRBV2,ASSASGGASNEQF
TRBJ1-2,TRBV2,ASSEQTGRGYT
TRBJ2-7,TRBV7-8,ASSLGTGRIHEQH
TRBJ1-1,TRBV20-1,SARHSGEGTEAF
TRBJ2-3,TRBV6-5,ASSYDSEAQY